The subject of this entry is one T cell receptor beta chain. Other DNA sequences in this sample translate to the same CDR3. Libraries were prepared by immunoSEQ multiplex PCR; TCRdb keeps only in-frame clonotypes and omits some of them. Seen here are about 100,000 clones, about 90% observed once, and the top ten hold roughly 1.8%. These data are taken from a study of T cell responses to AZD1222 COVID-19 vaccine. Trimming removed 3 bases at V and 2 bases at J, with 0 bases between. Germline-derived CDR1 and CDR2 are SQVTM and ANQGSEA. The CDR3 is made up of 10 amino acids. The sequences come from peripheral blood, collected on day 0 of AZD1222 vaccination. The rearrangement links TRBV29-1 to TRBJ2-3; D remains ambiguous. This receptor was obtained from an adult in good health. CDR3 DNA sequence: TGCAGCGTTGACACAGATACGCAGTATTTT. It translates to CSVDTDTQYF.